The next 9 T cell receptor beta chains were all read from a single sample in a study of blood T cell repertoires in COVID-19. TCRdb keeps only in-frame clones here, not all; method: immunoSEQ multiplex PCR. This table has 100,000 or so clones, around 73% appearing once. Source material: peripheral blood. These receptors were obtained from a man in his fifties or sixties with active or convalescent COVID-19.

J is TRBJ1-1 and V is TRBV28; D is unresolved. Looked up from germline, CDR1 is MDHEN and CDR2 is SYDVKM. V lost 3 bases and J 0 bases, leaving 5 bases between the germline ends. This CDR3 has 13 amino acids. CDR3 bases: TGTGCCAGCAGTTTTGGCATGAACACTGAAGCTTTCTTT. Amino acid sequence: CASSFGMNTEAFF.

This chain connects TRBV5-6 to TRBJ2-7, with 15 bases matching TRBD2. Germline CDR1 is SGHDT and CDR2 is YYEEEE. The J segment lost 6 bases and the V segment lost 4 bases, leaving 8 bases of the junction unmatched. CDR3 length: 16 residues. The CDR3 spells CASSLGLAGGMAEQYV. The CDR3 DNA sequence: TGTGCCAGCAGCCTCGGACTAGCGGGAGGGATGGCCGAGCAGTACGTC.

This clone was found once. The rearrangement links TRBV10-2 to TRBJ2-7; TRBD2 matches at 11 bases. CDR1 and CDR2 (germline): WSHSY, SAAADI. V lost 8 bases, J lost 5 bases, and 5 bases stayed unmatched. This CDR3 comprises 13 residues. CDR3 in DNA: TGCGCCAGCCAGCTAGCGGGAGGCAACGAGCAGTACGTC. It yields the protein CASQLAGGNEQYV.

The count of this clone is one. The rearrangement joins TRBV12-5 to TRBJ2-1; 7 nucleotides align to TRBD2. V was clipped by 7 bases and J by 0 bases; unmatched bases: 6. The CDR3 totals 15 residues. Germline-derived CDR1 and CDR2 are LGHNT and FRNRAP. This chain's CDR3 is CASASGVSSYNEQFF. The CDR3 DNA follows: TGTGCTAGTGCCAGCGGGGTGAGCTCCTACAATGAGCAGTTCTTC. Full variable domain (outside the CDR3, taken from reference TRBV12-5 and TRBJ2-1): DARVTQTPRHKVTEMGQEVTMRCQPILGHNTVFWYRQTMMQGLELLAYFRNRAPLDDSGMPKDRFSAEMPDATLATLKIQPSEPRDSAVYFCASASGVSSYNEQFFGPGTRLTVL.

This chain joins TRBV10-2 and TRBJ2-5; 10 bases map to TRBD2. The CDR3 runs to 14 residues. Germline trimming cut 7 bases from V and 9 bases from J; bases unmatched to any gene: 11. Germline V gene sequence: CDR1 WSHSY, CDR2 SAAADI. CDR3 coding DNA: TGCGCCAGCAAAACAGGACTAGCGGCCCGGGCCCAGTACTTC. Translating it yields CASKTGLAARAQYF.

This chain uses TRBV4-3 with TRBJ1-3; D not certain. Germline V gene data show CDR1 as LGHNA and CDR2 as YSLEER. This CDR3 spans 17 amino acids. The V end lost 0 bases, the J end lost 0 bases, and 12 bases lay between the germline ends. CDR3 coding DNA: TGCGCCAGCAGCCAAGAGCTTGGTCTAAGCTCTGGAAACACCATATATTTT. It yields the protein CASSQELGLSSGNTIYF.

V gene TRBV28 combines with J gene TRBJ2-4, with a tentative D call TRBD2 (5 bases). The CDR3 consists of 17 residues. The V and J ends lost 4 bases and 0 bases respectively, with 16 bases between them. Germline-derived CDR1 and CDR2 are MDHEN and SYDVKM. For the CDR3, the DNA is TGTGCCAGCAGTTCCCCGGGATTGCGACGAGCCAAAAACATTCAGTACTTC. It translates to CASSSPGLRRAKNIQYF. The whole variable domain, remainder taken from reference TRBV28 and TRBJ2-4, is DVKVTQSSRYLVKRTGEKVFLECVQDMDHENMFWYRQDPGLGLRLIYFSYDVKMKEKGDIPEGYSVSREKKERFSLILESASTNQTSMYLCASSSPGLRRAKNIQYFGAGTRLSVL.

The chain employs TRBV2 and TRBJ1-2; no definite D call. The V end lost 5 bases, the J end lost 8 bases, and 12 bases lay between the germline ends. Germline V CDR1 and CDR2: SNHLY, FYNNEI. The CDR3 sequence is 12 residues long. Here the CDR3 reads CASSHPGRGYTF. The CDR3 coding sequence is TGTGCCAGCAGTCACCCCGGGAGAGGCTACACCTTC.

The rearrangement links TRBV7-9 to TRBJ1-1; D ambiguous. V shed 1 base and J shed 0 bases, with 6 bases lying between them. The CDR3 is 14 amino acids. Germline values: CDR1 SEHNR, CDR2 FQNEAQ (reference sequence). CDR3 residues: CASSLDFMNTEAFF. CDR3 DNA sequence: TGTGCCAGCAGCTTAGATTTCATGAACACTGAAGCTTTCTTT.